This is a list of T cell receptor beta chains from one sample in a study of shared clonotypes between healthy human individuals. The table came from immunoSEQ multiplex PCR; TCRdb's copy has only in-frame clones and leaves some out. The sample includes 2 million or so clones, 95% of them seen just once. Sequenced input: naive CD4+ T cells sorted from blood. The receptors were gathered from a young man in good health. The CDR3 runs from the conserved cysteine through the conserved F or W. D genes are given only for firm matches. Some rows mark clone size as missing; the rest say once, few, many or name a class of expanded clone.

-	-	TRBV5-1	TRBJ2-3	CASSLAQADTQYF	TGCGCCAGCAGCCTAGCACAGGCAGATACGCAGTATTTT
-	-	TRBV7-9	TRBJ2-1	CASSGQISYFNEQFF	TGTGCCAGCAGCGGACAGATATCCTATTTCAATGAGCAGTTCTTC
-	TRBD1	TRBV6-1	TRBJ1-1	CASSGRDRGWTEAFF	TGTGCCAGCAGTGGCCGGGACAGGGGGTGGACTGAAGCTTTCTTT
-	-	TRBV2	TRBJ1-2	CASRLEGNYGYTF	TGTGCCTCGAGATTGGAGGGCAACTATGGCTACACCTTC
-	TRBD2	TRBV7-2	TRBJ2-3	CASTRRGSGIDTQYF	TGTGCCAGCACCCGCCGAGGTAGCGGGATAGATACGCAGTATTTT
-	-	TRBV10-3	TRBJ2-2	CAISDTGYTGELFF	TGTGCCATCAGCGATACAGGGTACACCGGGGAGCTGTTTTTT
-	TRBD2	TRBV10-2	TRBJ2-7	CASRLAGITYEQYF	TGCGCCAGCAGACTAGCGGGGATTACCTACGAGCAGTACTTC
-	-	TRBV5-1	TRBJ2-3	CASSLDGYTDTQYF	TGCGCCAGCAGCTTGGATGGGTACACAGATACGCAGTATTTT
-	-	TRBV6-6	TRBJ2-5	CASSYRPTSRGETQYF	TGTGCCAGCAGTTACCGCCCTACCAGTAGGGGAGAGACCCAGTACTTC
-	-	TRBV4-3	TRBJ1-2	CASSQDSVLLNYGYTF	TGCGCCAGCAGCCAAGATTCCGTTCTGCTAAACTATGGCTACACCTTC
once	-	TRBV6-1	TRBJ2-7	CASSLGAVFRSEQYF	TGTGCCAGCAGTCTAGGGGCAGTATTTAGGTCCGAGCAGTACTTC
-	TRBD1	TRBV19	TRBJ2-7	CASKAGQGAYEQYF	TGTGCCAGTAAGGCGGGACAGGGGGCCTACGAGCAGTACTTC
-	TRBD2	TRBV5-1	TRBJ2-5	CASSFWTSGAKTQYF	TGCGCCAGCAGCTTCTGGACTAGCGGGGCTAAGACCCAGTACTTC
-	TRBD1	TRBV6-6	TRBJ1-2	CASNQKGQGAHGYTF	TGTGCCAGCAATCAGAAGGGACAGGGGGCTCATGGCTACACCTTC
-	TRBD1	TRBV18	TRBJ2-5	CATTGTGTETQYF	TGTGCCACTACCGGGACAGGGACCGAGACCCAGTACTTC
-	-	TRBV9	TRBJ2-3	CASSVGVSTDTQYF	TGTGCCAGCAGCGTAGGGGTCAGCACAGATACGCAGTATTTT
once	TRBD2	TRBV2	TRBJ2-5	CASTFRELAGGRETQYF	TGTGCCAGCACCTTTCGGGAACTAGCGGGGGGGCGAGAGACCCAGTACTTC
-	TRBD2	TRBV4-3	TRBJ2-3	CASSQVLAGSPDTQYF	TGCGCCAGCAGCCAAGTTCTAGCGGGATCTCCAGATACGCAGTATTTT
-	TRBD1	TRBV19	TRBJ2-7	CASSSLRDRLSYEQYF	TGTGCCAGTAGTTCCCTTCGGGACAGACTCTCCTACGAGCAGTACTTC
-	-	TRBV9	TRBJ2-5	CASSVGAPQRETQYF	TGTGCCAGCAGCGTAGGGGCGCCCCAGCGGGAGACCCAGTACTTC
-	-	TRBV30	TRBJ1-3	CAWRDGNTIYF	TGTGCCTGGAGAGATGGAAACACCATATATTTT
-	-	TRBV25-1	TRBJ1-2	CASSESGRDYGYTF	TGTGCCAGCAGTGAATCAGGGAGGGACTATGGCTACACCTTC
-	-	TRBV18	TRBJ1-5	CASSPETGQPQHF	TGTGCCAGCTCACCGGAGACAGGCCAGCCCCAGCATTTT
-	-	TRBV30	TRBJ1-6	CAWSLRGNNSPLHF	TGTGCCTGGAGTCTGCGGGGGAATAATTCACCCCTCCACTTT
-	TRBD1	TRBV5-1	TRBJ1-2	CASSGTGTGGADGYTF	TGCGCCAGCAGCGGAACCGGGACAGGGGGCGCGGATGGCTACACCTTC
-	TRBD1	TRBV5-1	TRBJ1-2	CASSPQGGGLNYGYTF	TGCGCCAGCAGCCCCCAGGGGGGCGGACTTAACTATGGCTACACCTTC
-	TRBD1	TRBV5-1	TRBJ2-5	CASSLRPGTGIQETQYF	TGCGCCAGCAGCTTGAGACCCGGGACAGGGATCCAAGAGACCCAGTACTTC